This T cell receptor (beta chain) was captured in a study of cytomegalovirus exposure and HLA in healthy donors. PCR was performed using 60 Vbeta and 13 Jbeta primers. The method was immunoSEQ multiplex PCR; TCRdb's version includes in-frame clones alone and lacks a portion of them. The data hold roughly 90,000 clones, with 74% observed a single time. In germline, CDR1 is SQVTM, CDR2 ANQGSEA. The CDR3 contains 17 residues. The V and J ends lost 1 base and 4 bases, in that order; junction bases with no gene match: 9. The sample was PBMCs. The gene calls are TRBV29-1 and TRBJ2-2; 10 bases map to TRBD2. This sequence originates from a man under 40 in good health and CMV-seropositive. The CDR3 loop reads CSVEAPLAGAVTGELFF. The CDR3 region has the DNA TGCAGCGTTGAAGCACCCCTAGCGGGAGCAGTCACCGGGGAGCTGTTTTTT.